This is a list of T cell receptor beta chains from one sample in a study of PD-1 blockade in classical Hodgkin lymphoma. TCRdb keeps only in-frame clones here, not all; method: immunoSEQ multiplex PCR. The sample has under 30,000 clones, approximately 89% seen once; the top ten hold about 3.8%. What was sequenced was peripheral blood mononuclear cells (PBMCs). Receptors originate from a human donor with classical Hodgkin lymphoma. Each CDR3 is given with its conserved first and last residue. Fields, in order: V gene, J gene, CDR3 protein.

TRBV11-2	TRBJ2-2	CASSYTGGRAGELFF
TRBV10-1	TRBJ2-7	CASSESINVGRGHEQYF
TRBV4-2	TRBJ2-5	CASSQEEREGETQYF
TRBV7-2	TRBJ2-7	CASSLDPSGAGEQYF
TRBV19	TRBJ2-3	CASSFGDRDNTQYF
TRBV19	TRBJ1-2	CASSIIANYGYTF
TRBV5-1	TRBJ1-2	CASSAPGGPHYGYTF
TRBV7-2	TRBJ1-1	CASSSDRGLEAFF
TRBV5-1	TRBJ2-7	CASSLVGGRFHEQYF
TRBV5-1	TRBJ1-2	CASSVDREPSYGYTF
TRBV2	TRBJ2-3	CASSGDYTDTQYF
TRBV1	TRBJ2-1	CTSSQDLDKPTPQYNEQFF
TRBV2	TRBJ1-2	CASSEAPGGGGYNYGYTF
TRBV11-2	TRBJ2-7	CASSPRDLSYEQYF
TRBV19	TRBJ2-1	CASRVGLGYEQFF
TRBV11-3	TRBJ2-1	CASSGRGADPNEQFF
TRBV2	TRBJ2-7	CASSVSGSTYEQYF
TRBV13	TRBJ2-5	CASSTAGVQETQYF
TRBV28	TRBJ1-2	CASSPTPRVGYTF
TRBV2	TRBJ1-2	CASSESRANYGYTF
TRBV19	TRBJ2-1	CASSITSGRRNEQFF